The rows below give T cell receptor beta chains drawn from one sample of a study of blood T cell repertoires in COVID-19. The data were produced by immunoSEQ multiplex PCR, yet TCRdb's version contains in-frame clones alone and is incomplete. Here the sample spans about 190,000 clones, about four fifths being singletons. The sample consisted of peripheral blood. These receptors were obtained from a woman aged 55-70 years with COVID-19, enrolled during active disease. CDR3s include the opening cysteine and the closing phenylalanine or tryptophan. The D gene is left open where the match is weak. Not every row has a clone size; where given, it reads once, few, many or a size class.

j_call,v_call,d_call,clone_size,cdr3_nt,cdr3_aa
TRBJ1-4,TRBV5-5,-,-,TGTGCCAGCAGCCTTCGGACTGTTAATGAAAAACTGTTTTTT,CASSLRTVNEKLFF
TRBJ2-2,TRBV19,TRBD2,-,TGTGCCAGTAGTACCGGACTAGCGGGAGATGGGAGTAACACCGGGGAGCTGTTTTTT,CASSTGLAGDGSNTGELFF
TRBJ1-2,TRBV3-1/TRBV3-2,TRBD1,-,TGTGCCAGCAGCCAAGATGCTGGACAGGGGCCAGGTGGCTACACCTTC,CASSQDAGQGPGGYTF
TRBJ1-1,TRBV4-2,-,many,TGTGCCAGCAGCCAAGATAGGAGGGAGGTAGAAGCTTTCTTT,CASSQDRREVEAFF
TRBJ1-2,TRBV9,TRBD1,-,TGTGCCAGCAGCGCCTCCCGCCAGGGGGCTAACTATGGCTACACCTTC,CASSASRQGANYGYTF
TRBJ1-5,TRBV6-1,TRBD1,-,TGTGCCAGCAGTGAACGGTGGGACAGTGTTTATCAGCCCCAGCATTTT,CASSERWDSVYQPQHF
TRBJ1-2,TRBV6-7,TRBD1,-,TGTGCCAGCAGTTACCCCGGGACAGGGGGCTTTCTGGGCTACACCTTC,CASSYPGTGGFLGYTF
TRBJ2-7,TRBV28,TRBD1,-,TGTGCCAGCAGAACCCCAGGGGGCCGCTCCTACGAGCAGTACTTC,CASRTPGGRSYEQYF
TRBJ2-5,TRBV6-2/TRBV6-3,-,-,TGTGCCAGCAGCGGGGGTCACGGGAGTCGAGAGACCCAGTACTTC,CASSGGHGSRETQYF
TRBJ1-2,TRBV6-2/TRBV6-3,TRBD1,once,TGTGCCAGCAGTTACACAGGGGAAAGTAGCTACACCTTC,CASSYTGESSYTF
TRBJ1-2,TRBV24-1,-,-,TGTGCCACCAGTGAGACAGGAAGTAACTATGGCTACACCTTC,CATSETGSNYGYTF
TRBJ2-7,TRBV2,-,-,TGTGCCAGCAGTGAATACGGCGGTAGGAGCTCCTACGAGCAGTACTTC,CASSEYGGRSSYEQYF
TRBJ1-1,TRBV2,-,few,TGTGCCAGCAGTGTAAACAGGGTTGGGACTGAAGCTTTCTTT,CASSVNRVGTEAFF
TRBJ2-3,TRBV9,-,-,TGTGCCAGCAGCGTAGGGCCCAGCGGAAGCACAGATACGCAGTATTTT,CASSVGPSGSTDTQYF
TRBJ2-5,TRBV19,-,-,TGTGCCAGTAGTATAGCGGGAGAGACCCAGTACTTC,CASSIAGETQYF
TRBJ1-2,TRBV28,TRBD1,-,TGTGCCACCCAACAGGGGGACTATGGCTACACCTTC,CATQQGDYGYTF
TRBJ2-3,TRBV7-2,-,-,TGTGCCAGCAGCTTCCTGTTAGAAACCACAGATACGCAGTATTTT,CASSFLLETTDTQYF
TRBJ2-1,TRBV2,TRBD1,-,TGTGCCAGCAGTTTCGGGACAGGGATTTACAATGAGCAGTTCTTC,CASSFGTGIYNEQFF
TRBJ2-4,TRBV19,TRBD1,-,TGTGCCAGTAGTCCTAGACAGGGGGCCCGCGGGGGCATTCAGTACTTC,CASSPRQGARGGIQYF
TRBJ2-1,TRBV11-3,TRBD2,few,TGTGCCAGCAGCTTCAGGACTAGCGGGGCCTACAATGAGCAGTTCTTC,CASSFRTSGAYNEQFF
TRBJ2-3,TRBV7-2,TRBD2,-,TGTGCCAGCAGCTTATTTCCCCTCAGCGGGAGGGATACGCAGTATTTT,CASSLFPLSGRDTQYF
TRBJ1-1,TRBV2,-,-,TGTGCCAGCAGTGCCCAGCGGGGATCTGAAGCTTTCTTT,CASSAQRGSEAFF
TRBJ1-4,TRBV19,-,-,TGTGCCAGTAGTAAAACAGGCGGTGGCCATGAAAAACTGTTTTTT,CASSKTGGGHEKLFF
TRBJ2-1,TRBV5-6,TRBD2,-,TGTGCCAGCAGCGCACTAGCGGGCTTAAGCTCCTACAATGAGCAGTTCTTC,CASSALAGLSSYNEQFF
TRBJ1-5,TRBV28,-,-,TGTGCCAGCAGGGAGGGCGATCAGCCCCAGCATTTT,CASREGDQPQHF
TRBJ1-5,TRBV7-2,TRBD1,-,TGTGCCAGCAGCCCGAGGACAGGGGCCGAGCAGCCCCAGCATTTT,CASSPRTGAEQPQHF
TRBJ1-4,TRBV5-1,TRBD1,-,TGCGCCAGCAGCCCACAATGGACAGGGGATCAAAAACTGTTTTTT,CASSPQWTGDQKLFF
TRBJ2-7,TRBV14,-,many,TGTGCCTTTCCGGGGACTTCATACGAGCAGTACTTC,CAFPGTSYEQYF
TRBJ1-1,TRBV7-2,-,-,TGTGCCAGCAGCTTCCGCGGCGAAACTGAAGCTTTCTTT,CASSFRGETEAFF
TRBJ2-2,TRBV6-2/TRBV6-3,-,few,TGTGCCAGCAGTTCCGGGACCGGGGAGCTGTTTTTT,CASSSGTGELFF
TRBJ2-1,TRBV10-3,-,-,TGTGCCATCAGTGAGTCGGGCAGCCACAATGAGCAGTTCTTC,CAISESGSHNEQFF
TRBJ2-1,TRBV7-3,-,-,TGTGCCAGCAGCTTAAGCGCGGGACGGCAGTTCTTC,CASSLSAGRQFF
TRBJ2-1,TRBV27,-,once,TGTGCCAGCAGTATTTGGAGGGAAGGGTTCAATGAGCAGTTCTTC,CASSIWREGFNEQFF
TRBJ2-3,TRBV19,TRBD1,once,TGTGCCAGTAGTAGCGGCCCAGGGGGCGGTTGGACAGATACGCAGTATTTT,CASSSGPGGGWTDTQYF
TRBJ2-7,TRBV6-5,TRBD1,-,TGTGCCAGCAAACCCCGGGACAGCTCCTACGAGCAGTACTTC,CASKPRDSSYEQYF
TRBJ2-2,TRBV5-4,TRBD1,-,TGTGCCAGCAGCCGACAGGGCTACACCGGGGAGCTGTTTTTT,CASSRQGYTGELFF
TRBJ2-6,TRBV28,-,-,TGTGCCAGCAGTTTAGGGGGCCGTAACTCTGGGGCCAACGTCCTGACTTTC,CASSLGGRNSGANVLTF
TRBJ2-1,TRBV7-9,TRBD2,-,TGTGCCAGCAGCCGCCCGGGACTAGCGGGAGACGTCCCCAATGAGCAGTTCTTC,CASSRPGLAGDVPNEQFF
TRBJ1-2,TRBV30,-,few,TGTGCCTGGAGTGTACAAGGGGAGGGTGGCTACACCTTC,CAWSVQGEGGYTF
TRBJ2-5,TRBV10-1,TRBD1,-,TGCGCCGAAACTTGGACAGGGGCAGAAGAGACCCAGTACTTC,CAETWTGAEETQYF
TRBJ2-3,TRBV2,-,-,TGTGCCAGCAGAGAAGTGGCGGGGAATACGCAGTATTTT,CASREVAGNTQYF
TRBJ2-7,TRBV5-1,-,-,TGCGCCAGCAGCTTGGAAGGACAGCCCTACGAGCAGTACTTC,CASSLEGQPYEQYF
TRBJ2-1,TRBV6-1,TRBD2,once,TGTGCCAGCAGTGAAAGGACTAGCGGGGGGGCCAATGAGCAGTTCTTC,CASSERTSGGANEQFF
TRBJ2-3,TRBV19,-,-,TGTGCCAGTAGTATATCATCCAGCACAGATACGCAGTATTTT,CASSISSSTDTQYF
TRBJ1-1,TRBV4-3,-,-,TGCGCCAGCAGCCAAGACCAGGGAATTTTCACTGAAGCTTTCTTT,CASSQDQGIFTEAFF
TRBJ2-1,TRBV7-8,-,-,TGTGCCAGCAGCTTAGCGGGGCAGAAGCAGTTCTTC,CASSLAGQKQFF
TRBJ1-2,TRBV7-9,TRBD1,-,TGTGCCGGCAGCCCCCGACAGGGAGACTATGGCTACACCTTC,CAGSPRQGDYGYTF
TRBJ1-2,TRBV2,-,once,TGTGCCAGCAGTCCTATCAGGGCGCGCTATGGCTACACCTTC,CASSPIRARYGYTF
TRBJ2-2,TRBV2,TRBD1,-,TGTGCCAGCAGTGGGCAGGACAGGGGGACCGGGGAGCTGTTTTTT,CASSGQDRGTGELFF
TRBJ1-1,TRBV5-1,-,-,TGCGCCAGCAAAAGTCCCACTCCAGGGGCCACTGAAGCTTTCTTT,CASKSPTPGATEAFF
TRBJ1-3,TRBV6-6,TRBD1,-,TGTGCCAGCACTTTGCCGGGACAGGGAAACACCATATATTTT,CASTLPGQGNTIYF
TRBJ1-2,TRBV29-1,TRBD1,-,TGCAGCGTTCCAGGGGGCCTTGGCTACACCTTC,CSVPGGLGYTF
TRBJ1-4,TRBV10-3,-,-,TGTGCCATCAAGGGGGACCAGTCTGAAAAACTGTTTTTT,CAIKGDQSEKLFF
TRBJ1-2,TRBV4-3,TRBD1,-,TGCGCCAGCAGCCGACAGGGGGCGGCTGGCTACACCTTC,CASSRQGAAGYTF